The 9 T cell receptor beta chains given below trace back to one sample, sequenced in a study of OX40 agonist ivuxolimab in advanced cancers. Method: immunoSEQ multiplex PCR; TCRdb's copy keeps in-frame clones and lacks some. The data show 80,000 to 95,000 clones, approximately 90% seen once. This specimen was CD4+ or CD8+ T cells sorted from blood, taken in a trial of the OX40 agonist ivuxolimab. The receptor set was obtained from an adult with an advanced solid tumor such as melanoma, head and neck, liver or kidney cancer.

The chain recombines TRBV7-2 with TRBJ2-3; 14 bases are a match to TRBD2. CDR3 length: 16 residues. Germline V gene data show CDR1 as SGHTA and CDR2 as FQGNSA. J gave up 6 bases and V 5 bases, and 7 bases lay outside the gene matches. For the CDR3, the DNA is TGTGCCAGCAGCAGGACTAGCGGGGGGACGTTGGATACGCAGTATTTT. Its translation: CASSRTSGGTLDTQYF.

The CDR3 spells CASKAGGKLFF. The CDR3 DNA reads as TGTGCCAGCAAAGCGGGTGGGAAACTGTTTTTT. The chain combines TRBV6-6 with TRBJ1-4; no clear D. CDR3 length: 11 amino acids. The V and J ends lost 7 bases and 11 bases respectively, with 11 bases between them. Looked up from germline, CDR1 is MNHNY and CDR2 is SVGAGI (reference sequence).

This sequence joins TRBV18 and TRBJ1-3, with a possible D match to TRBD1 (6 bases). The ends were cut back, 0 bases at V and 5 bases at J, with 14 bases in the middle. This CDR3 spans 16 amino acids. The germline V gene has CDR1 KGHSH and CDR2 LQKENI. The CDR3, as DNA: TGTGCCAGCTCACCACCGATGGCAGGGGTTAGAAACACCATATATTTT. It specifies CASSPPMAGVRNTIYF.

The count of this clone is one. The J gene is TRBJ2-1, the V gene TRBV2; D gene ambiguous. The CDR3 has 10 residues. Germline CDR1 and CDR2: SNHLY and FYNNEI. V lost 6 bases, J lost 5 bases, and 2 bases lay in between. CDR3 protein: CASRNNEQFF. The CDR3 DNA reads as TGTGCCAGCAGGAACAATGAGCAGTTCTTC.

The V and J genes are TRBV18 and TRBJ2-2; D uncertain. This CDR3 has 16 amino acids. Germline V gene lookup returns CDR1 KGHSH and CDR2 LQKENI. Between the trimmed V and J ends, which lost 2 bases and 0 bases, there was a span of 10 bases. The CDR3 sequence is CASSPSGPSNTGELFF. The CDR3 coding sequence is TGTGCCAGCTCACCATCGGGTCCGTCGAACACCGGGGAGCTGTTTTTT.

The rearrangement uses TRBV11-2 and TRBJ2-5, with 11 bases that match TRBD2. The V gene's germline CDR1 is SGHAT and CDR2 FQNNGV. This CDR3 has 15 residues. The ends lost 5 bases at V and 4 bases at J; junction bases unmatched: 6. CDR3 DNA sequence: TGTGCCAGCAGCCAAGGGCTAGCGGGAGGAGAGACCCAGTACTTC. Amino acids: CASSQGLAGGETQYF.

J is TRBJ1-3 and V is TRBV23-1, with D perhaps TRBD1 (6 bases). TRBV23-1 is an open reading frame, and its role is uncertain. Between the trimmed V and J ends, which lost 7 bases and 2 bases, there was a span of 12 bases. The CDR3 has 14 amino acids. The CDR3 DNA sequence: TGCGCCAGCACCTCAGGGGTGCCTGGAAACACCATATATTTT. Translated, it gives CASTSGVPGNTIYF.

This rearrangement joins TRBV6-6 to TRBJ1-4, with D perhaps TRBD1 (5 bases). Trimming removed 6 bases at V and 10 bases at J, with 18 bases between. Germline V gene data show CDR1 as MNHNY and CDR2 as SVGAGI (reference sequence). The CDR3 covers 14 residues. The CDR3 coding sequence is TGTGCCAGCAGCCCTGATTGGGGGGGAGGAAAACTGTTTTTT. The encoded protein is CASSPDWGGGKLFF.

A few counts support this clone. The genes are TRBV19 and TRBJ2-2; D is possibly TRBD2 (5 bases). Trimming stripped 5 bases from V and 4 bases from J, with 11 bases between. Germline CDR1 is LNHDA and CDR2 is SQIVND (reference sequence). The CDR3 is 14 amino acids. The CDR3 sequence is CASSPRESTGELFF. CDR3 in DNA: TGTGCCAGTAGTCCAAGGGAGAGCACCGGGGAGCTGTTTTTT.